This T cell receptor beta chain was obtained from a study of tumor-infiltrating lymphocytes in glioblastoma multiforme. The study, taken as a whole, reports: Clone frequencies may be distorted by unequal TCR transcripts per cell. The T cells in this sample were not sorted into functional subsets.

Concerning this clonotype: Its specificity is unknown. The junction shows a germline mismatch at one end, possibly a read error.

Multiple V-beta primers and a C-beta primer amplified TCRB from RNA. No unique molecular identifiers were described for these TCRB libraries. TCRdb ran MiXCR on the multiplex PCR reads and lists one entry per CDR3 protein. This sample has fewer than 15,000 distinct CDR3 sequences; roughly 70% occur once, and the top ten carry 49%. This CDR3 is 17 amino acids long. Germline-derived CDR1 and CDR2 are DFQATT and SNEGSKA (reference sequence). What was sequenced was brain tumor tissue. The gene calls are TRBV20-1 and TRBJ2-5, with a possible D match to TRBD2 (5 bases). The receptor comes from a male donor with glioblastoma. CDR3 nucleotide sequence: TGCGGTGCTAGAGTCCCACTAGTGGGCCCGATACAAGAGACCAAGTACTTC. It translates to CGARVPLVGPIQETKYF.